The subject of this entry is one TCR beta chain. TCRdb keeps only in-frame clones here, not all; method: immunoSEQ multiplex PCR. The sample shows more than 60,000 clones, about nine tenths of them seen only once. This record comes from a study of human versus mouse CDR3 diversity and MHC coevolution. V lost 3 bases, J lost 10 bases, and 10 bases stayed unmatched. This CDR3 has 14 residues. Germline CDR1 and CDR2: SGHVS and FNYEAQ. The V gene is TRBV7-6, the J gene TRBJ2-5; 8 bases match TRBD2. The TCR originated in a person aged 30-70 years in good health. The sequencing sample was made of naive CD4+ T cells from blood. The sample's subset: CD45RO-negative CD62L-positive naive CD4 T cells. The CDR3 loop is CASSLWAGGGDQYF. CDR3 bases: TGTGCCAGCAGCTTGTGGGCGGGGGGAGGTGACCAGTACTTC.